Below, one T cell receptor (beta chain) is given with its context. Antigen: not known. Clones were sequenced by immunoSEQ multiplex PCR, and TCRdb holds only the in-frame ones, with some missing. The table records 65,000 to 75,000 clones, over 85% of them present only once. In germline, CDR1 is KGHSH, CDR2 LQKENI. The CDR3 length is 16 residues. Trimming removed 1 base at V and 0 bases at J, with 10 bases between. This specimen comes from a study of cytomegalovirus exposure and HLA in healthy donors. Study conclusions and caveats: Some public TCRs appeared in many individuals, while most sequences were rare. In vitro testing confirmed three CMV-associated chains as specific for CMV antigens.

The sequencing sample was made of PBMCs. The rearrangement links TRBV18 to TRBJ2-1; perhaps TRBD2 as D (5 bases). This receptor was taken from a man aged 18 to 35 in good health and CMV-seropositive. This chain's CDR3 is CASSPLSGSSYNEQFF. The CDR3 DNA is TGTGCCAGCTCACCACTGAGCGGTAGCTCCTACAATGAGCAGTTCTTC.